A selection of T cell receptor beta chains follows, all from one sample in a study of OX40 agonist ivuxolimab in advanced cancers. Produced via immunoSEQ multiplex PCR; TCRdb's table is partial and in-frame only. The sample consists of roughly 64,000 clones, roughly 85% of them appearing once. Sequencing was performed on CD4+ or CD8+ T cells sorted from blood, taken in a trial of the OX40 agonist ivuxolimab. The receptors originated from an adult with an advanced solid tumor such as melanoma, head and neck, liver or kidney cancer. The CDR3 runs from the conserved cysteine through the conserved F or W. Each record gives: CDR3 protein, V gene, J gene.

CAISDPTGSTEAFF	TRBV10-3	TRBJ1-1
CAISERIYEQYF	TRBV10-3	TRBJ2-7
CASAVDRSSNQPQHF	TRBV19	TRBJ1-5
CASSTQDGMHHYEQYF	TRBV7-9	TRBJ2-7
CSVRDSYGYTF	TRBV29-1	TRBJ1-2
CSVSVTRGSYEQYF	TRBV29-1	TRBJ2-7
CASSTQPPTQYF	TRBV7-9	TRBJ2-3
CAWSTSLGEQYF	TRBV30	TRBJ2-7
CASSLGQGHHEQYF	TRBV5-1	TRBJ2-7
CASSSTTAGGYEQYF	TRBV4-2	TRBJ2-7
CAWSVRAYLYNEQFF	TRBV30	TRBJ2-1
CASSVDGTYEQYF	TRBV9	TRBJ2-7
CAISGGYRDREETQYF	TRBV10-3	TRBJ2-5
CASSPFSGYEQYF	TRBV5-8	TRBJ2-7